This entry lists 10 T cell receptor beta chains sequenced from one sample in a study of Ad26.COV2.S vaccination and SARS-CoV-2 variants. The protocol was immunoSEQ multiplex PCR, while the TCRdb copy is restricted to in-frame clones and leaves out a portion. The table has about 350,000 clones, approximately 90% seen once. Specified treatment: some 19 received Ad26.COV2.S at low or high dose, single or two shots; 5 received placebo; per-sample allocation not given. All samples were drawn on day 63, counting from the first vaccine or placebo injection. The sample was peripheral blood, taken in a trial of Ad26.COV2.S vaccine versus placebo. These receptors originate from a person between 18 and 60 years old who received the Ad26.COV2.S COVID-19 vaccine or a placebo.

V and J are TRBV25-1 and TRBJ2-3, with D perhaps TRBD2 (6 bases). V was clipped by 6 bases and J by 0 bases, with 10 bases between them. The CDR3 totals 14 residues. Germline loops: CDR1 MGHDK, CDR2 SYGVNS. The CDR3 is CASRGGLSTDTQYF. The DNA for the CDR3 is TGTGCCAGCAGGGGGGGACTGAGCACAGATACGCAGTATTTT.

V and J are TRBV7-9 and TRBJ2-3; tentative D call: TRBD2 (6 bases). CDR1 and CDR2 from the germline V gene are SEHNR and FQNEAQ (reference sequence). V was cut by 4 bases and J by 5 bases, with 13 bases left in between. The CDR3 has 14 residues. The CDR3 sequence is CASSSLEGKDTQYF. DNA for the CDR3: TGTGCCAGCAGCTCCTTGGAGGGGAAAGATACGCAGTATTTT.

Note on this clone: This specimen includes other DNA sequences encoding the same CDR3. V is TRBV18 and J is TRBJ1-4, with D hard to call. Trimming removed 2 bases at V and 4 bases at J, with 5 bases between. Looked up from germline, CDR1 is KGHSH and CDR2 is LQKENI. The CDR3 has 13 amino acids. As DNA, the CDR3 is TGTGCCAGCTCACCAGGCCTTAATGAAAAACTGTTTTTT. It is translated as CASSPGLNEKLFF.

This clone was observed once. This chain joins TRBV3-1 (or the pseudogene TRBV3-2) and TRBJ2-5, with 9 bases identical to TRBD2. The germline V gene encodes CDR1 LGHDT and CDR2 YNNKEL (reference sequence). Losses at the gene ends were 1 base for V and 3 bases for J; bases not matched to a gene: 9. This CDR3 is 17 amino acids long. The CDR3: CASSQGGLAGNKETQYF. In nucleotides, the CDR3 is TGTGCCAGCAGCCAAGGCGGGCTAGCGGGAAACAAAGAGACCCAGTACTTC.

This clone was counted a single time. CDR3 sequence (DNA): TGCGCCAGCAGCGCGACGACAGGAGATAATGAGCAGTTCTTC. Its protein product is CASSATTGDNEQFF. V gene TRBV5-1 combines with J gene TRBJ2-1; weak D call: TRBD1 (6 bases). CDR1 and CDR2 from the germline V gene are SGHRS and YFSETQ. There are 14 residues in the CDR3. The V end lost 4 bases, the J end lost 7 bases, and 15 bases lay between the germline ends.

The CDR3 loop is CASSDPFRAGKQFF. The CDR3 coding sequence is TGTGCCAGCAGCGATCCTTTCCGGGCAGGGAAGCAGTTCTTC. The chain has TRBV7-9 and TRBJ2-1, with D possibly being TRBD1 (5 bases). This CDR3 region has 14 residues. Trimming took off 5 bases at V and 11 bases at J, with 19 bases between the two ends. The germline V gene has CDR1 SEHNR and CDR2 FQNEAQ (reference sequence).

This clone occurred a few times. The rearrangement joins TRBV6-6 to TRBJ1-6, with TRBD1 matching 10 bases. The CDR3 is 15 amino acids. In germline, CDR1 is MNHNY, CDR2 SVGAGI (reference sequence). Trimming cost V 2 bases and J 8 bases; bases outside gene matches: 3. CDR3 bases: TGTGCCAGCAGTTACCTCGGGACAGGGGATTCACCCCTCCACTTT. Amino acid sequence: CASSYLGTGDSPLHF.

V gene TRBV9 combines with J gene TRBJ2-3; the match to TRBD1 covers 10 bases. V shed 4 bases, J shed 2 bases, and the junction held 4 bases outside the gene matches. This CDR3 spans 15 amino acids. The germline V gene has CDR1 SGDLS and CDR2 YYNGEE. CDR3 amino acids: CASSIGTGVTDTQYF. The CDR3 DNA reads TGTGCCAGCAGCATCGGGACAGGGGTCACAGATACGCAGTATTTT. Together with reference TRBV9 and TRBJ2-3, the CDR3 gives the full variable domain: DSGVTQTPKHLITATGQRVTLRCSPRSGDLSVYWYQQSLDQGLQFLIQYYNGEERAKGNILERFSAQQFPDLHSELNLSSLELGDSALYFCASSIGTGVTDTQYFGPGTRLTVL.

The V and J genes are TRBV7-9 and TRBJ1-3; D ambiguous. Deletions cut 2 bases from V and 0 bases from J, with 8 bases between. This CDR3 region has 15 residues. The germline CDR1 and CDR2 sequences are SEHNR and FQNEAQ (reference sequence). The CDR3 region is CASSLPAASGNTIYF. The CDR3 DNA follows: TGTGCCAGCAGCTTACCAGCGGCCTCTGGAAACACCATATATTTT.

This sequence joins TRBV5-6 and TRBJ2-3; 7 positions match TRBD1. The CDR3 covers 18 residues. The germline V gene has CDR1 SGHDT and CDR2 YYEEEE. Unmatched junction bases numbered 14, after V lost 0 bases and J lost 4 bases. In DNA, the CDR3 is TGTGCCAGCAGCTTGGCCAAACTCGGACAGGTAGGGGCAGATACGCAGTATTTT. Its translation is CASSLAKLGQVGADTQYF. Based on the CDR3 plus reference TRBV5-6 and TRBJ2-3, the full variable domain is DAGVTQSPTHLIKTRGQQVTLRCSPKSGHDTVSWYQQALGQGPQFIFQYYEEEERQRGNFPDRFSGHQFPNYSSELNVNALLLGDSALYLCASSLAKLGQVGADTQYFGPGTRLTVL.